This TCR beta chain originates from a study of CD8 T cells in ankylosing spondylitis. General study results and limits: Peripheral blood held disease-linked clones only at relatively low frequency, and these were CD8+.

This clonotype was found many times. Its target is unknown. The CDR3 totals 15 residues. V shed 7 bases, J shed 6 bases, and the junction held 8 bases outside the gene matches. MiXCR was run by TCRdb on the 5' RACE reads, yielding one entry per CDR3 protein. The sample carries about 340,000 distinct CDR3 sequences, roughly 14% recorded once. Material: blood, either unsorted or a sorted T cell fraction (not recorded which). The receptor was derived from a male donor with ankylosing spondylitis or in good health (not recorded which). The rearrangement uses TRBV12-3 or TRBV12-4 and TRBJ2-2; 10 nucleotides align to TRBD2. The CDR3 nucleotides are TGTGCCAGCACTTCCGAAGCGGGAGGGGCCGGGGAGCTGTTTTTT. Its protein product is CASTSEAGGAGELFF.